What follows are 20 T cell receptor beta chains derived from one specimen sequenced in a study of blood T cell repertoires in COVID-19. Method: immunoSEQ multiplex PCR; TCRdb's copy keeps in-frame clones and lacks some. The sample lists around 250,000 clones, less than 90% occurring once. Sequencing input: peripheral blood. The receptor source for this set is a man in his 60s with acute or convalescent COVID-19.

V and J are TRBV19 and TRBJ1-5, with a tentative D call TRBD1 (6 bases). V dropped 8 bases and J dropped 6 bases, with 11 bases sitting between them. The germline V gene encodes CDR1 LNHDA and CDR2 SQIVND (reference sequence). The CDR3 length is 12 residues. CDR3: CASETGGQPQHF. Written as DNA, the CDR3 is TGTGCCAGTGAGACAGGAGGTCAGCCCCAGCATTTT.

The rearrangement uses TRBV20-1 and TRBJ1-5; D not resolved. The V gene lost 3 bases and the J gene lost 2 bases, with 17 bases spanning the gap. CDR1 and CDR2 (germline): DFQATT, SNEGSKA (reference sequence). The CDR3 has 16 residues. The DNA for the CDR3 is TGCAGTGCTAGTTCCCAGGCTTTCCTTGGCAATCAGCCCCAGCATTTT. Protein: CSASSQAFLGNQPQHF.

The rearrangement joins TRBV7-3 to TRBJ2-7; maybe TRBD1 (6 bases). From germline, CDR1 is SGHTA and CDR2 FQGTGA. The CDR3 runs to 14 residues. Trimming took off 5 bases at V and 4 bases at J, with 15 bases between the two ends. In DNA form, the CDR3 reads TGTGCCAGCAGCCCAGGACTGGACAGATACGAGCAGTACTTC. It is translated as CASSPGLDRYEQYF.

In its sample, this clone was seen a few times. The rearrangement links TRBV3-1 (or the pseudogene TRBV3-2) to TRBJ2-7; D is undetermined. The CDR3 is 12 amino acids. The V gene lost 4 bases and the J gene lost 3 bases, with 7 bases spanning the gap. Germline CDR1 reads LGHDT; CDR2 reads YNNKEL (reference sequence). The DNA of the CDR3 is TGTGCCAGCAGCCGCAGTAACTACGAGCAGTACTTC. Protein: CASSRSNYEQYF.

The chain combines TRBV28 with TRBJ2-1, with TRBD1 matching over 7 bases. Germline CDR1 MDHEN, CDR2 SYDVKM. With V trimmed by 2 bases and J by 15 bases, 10 bases remained unmatched. The CDR3 is 13 residues long. This CDR3 is CASSLLGGRTGFF. CDR3 bases: TGTGCCAGCAGTTTACTAGGGGGCAGGACGGGGTTCTTC.

This clone was picked up a small number of times. The gene calls are TRBV5-4 and TRBJ1-5, with a tentative D call TRBD1 (6 bases). The germline gives CDR1 SGHNT, CDR2 YYREEE (reference sequence). Trimming removed 2 bases at V and 3 bases at J, with 9 bases between. The CDR3 has 14 residues. The CDR3: CASSLQGINQPQHF. The CDR3 DNA is TGTGCCAGCAGCTTACAGGGTATCAATCAGCCCCAGCATTTT.

Points on this clone: This sample also contains other DNA sequences that code for the same CDR3. The chain joins TRBV27 to TRBJ2-7; D gene uncertain. The CDR3 is made up of 13 amino acids. V gave up 3 bases and J gave up 0 bases, with 6 bases separating them. Germline V gene sequence: CDR1 MNHEY, CDR2 SMNVEV (reference sequence). Written as DNA, the CDR3 is TGTGCCAGCAGTTTTAGCAGCTCCTACGAGCAGTACTTC. It specifies CASSFSSSYEQYF.

The chain has TRBV28 and TRBJ1-6; the match to TRBD1 covers 7 bases. The CDR3 has 15 amino acids. V shed 5 bases, J shed 7 bases, and the junction held 8 bases outside the gene matches. In germline, CDR1 is MDHEN, CDR2 SYDVKM. The CDR3 DNA follows: TGTGCCAGCAGTCAAGAGGGACAGCGAAATTCACCCCTCCACTTT. Translation: CASSQEGQRNSPLHF. The full variable domain, completed using reference TRBV28 and TRBJ1-6, is DVKVTQSSRYLVKRTGEKVFLECVQDMDHENMFWYRQDPGLGLRLIYFSYDVKMKEKGDIPEGYSVSREKKERFSLILESASTNQTSMYLCASSQEGQRNSPLHFGNGTRLTVT.

The chain uses TRBV19 and TRBJ2-7; D may be TRBD1 (6 bases). V was pared by 2 bases and J by 8 bases, with 22 bases between. The CDR3 spans 16 residues. The V gene's germline CDR1 is LNHDA and CDR2 SQIVND (reference sequence). The CDR3 sequence: CASSINSDRSTEKQYF. CDR3 DNA sequence: TGTGCCAGTAGTATAAACTCAGACAGGAGTACGGAAAAGCAGTACTTC.

The chain carries TRBV7-3 and TRBJ2-3; 8 nucleotides match TRBD2. The trim removed 5 bases at V and 4 bases at J, leaving 8 bases unmatched. The CDR3 is made up of 15 amino acids. In germline, CDR1 is SGHTA, CDR2 FQGTGA. CDR3 sequence: CASSLRAGVADTQYF. The CDR3 DNA is TGTGCCAGCAGCCTACGAGCGGGAGTGGCAGATACGCAGTATTTT. Looking up the rest from reference TRBV7-3 and TRBJ2-3 gives the full variable domain: GAGVSQTPSNKVTEKGKYVELRCDPISGHTALYWYRQSLGQGPEFLIYFQGTGAADDSGLPNDRFFAVRPEGSVSTLKIQRTERGDSAVYLCASSLRAGVADTQYFGPGTRLTVL.

The gene calls are TRBV19 and TRBJ1-5, with D hard to call. CDR1 and CDR2 (germline): LNHDA, SQIVND (reference sequence). There are 17 residues in the CDR3. Trimming left V 6 bases short and J 0 bases short, with 18 bases between. The CDR3 nucleotides read TGTGCCAGTAGCTCGGCCCCGGGAGGGTTTAGCAATCAGCCCCAGCATTTT. Translating gives CASSSAPGGFSNQPQHF.

The chain couples TRBV2 to TRBJ2-1; 10 nucleotides match TRBD2. The CDR3 is 15 amino acids. The germline V gene encodes CDR1 SNHLY and CDR2 FYNNEI. V shed 4 bases and J 9 bases; nucleotides not matched to a gene: 9. The CDR3 here is CASSGLAGSRGEQFF. The CDR3 coding sequence is TGTGCCAGCAGTGGACTAGCGGGTTCTAGGGGTGAGCAGTTCTTC.

The chain has TRBV15 and TRBJ2-7, with 7 nucleotides matching TRBD2. The V gene's germline CDR1 is LNHNV and CDR2 YYDKDF (reference sequence). Germline trimming cut 5 bases from V and 0 bases from J; bases unmatched to any gene: 4. The CDR3 runs 14 residues. CDR3 coding DNA: TGTGCCACCAGCCCTAGGGAGGGCTCCTACGAGCAGTACTTC. Its translation: CATSPREGSYEQYF.

The rearrangement uses TRBV30 and TRBJ2-7, with a weak D call TRBD2 (6 bases). The length of the CDR3 is 16 residues. Germline V lookup: CDR1 GTSNPN, CDR2 SVGIG (reference sequence). The V end was cut by 3 bases, the J end by 5 bases, with 23 bases between. The CDR3 region is CAWSVRLAPNENEQYF. The CDR3 DNA is TGTGCCTGGAGCGTCCGTCTAGCGCCGAATGAGAACGAGCAGTACTTC. Complete variable domain (other parts from reference TRBV30 and TRBJ2-7): SQTIHQWPATLVQPVGSPLSLECTVEGTSNPNLYWYRQAAGRGLQLLFYSVGIGQISSEVPQNLSASRPQDRQFILSSKKLLLSDSGFYLCAWSVRLAPNENEQYFGPGTRLTVT.

This clone was seen once. The chain uses TRBV25-1 and TRBJ2-2, with TRBD1 matching 8 bases. In germline, CDR1 is MGHDK, CDR2 SYGVNS. J gave up 2 bases and V 2 bases, and 4 bases lay outside the gene matches. The CDR3 has 16 amino acids. The CDR3 spells CASSEVAGGNTGELFF. As DNA, the CDR3 is TGTGCCAGCAGTGAAGTGGCAGGGGGCAACACCGGGGAGCTGTTTTTT.

This chain connects TRBV19 to TRBJ1-3; D is unclear. This CDR3 has 12 residues. Trimming took 7 bases from V and 3 from J, leaving 7 bases between them. CDR1 and CDR2 (germline): LNHDA, SQIVND (reference sequence). CDR3 residues: CASNRDGNTIYF. CDR3 DNA sequence: TGTGCCAGTAACAGAGATGGAAACACCATATATTTT.

The gene calls are TRBV6-5 and TRBJ1-2, with 7 positions matching TRBD1. Per germline, CDR1 MNHEY and CDR2 SVGAGI. J lost 7 bases, V lost 0 bases, and 8 bases had no gene match. The CDR3 spans 15 residues. The CDR3 nucleotides are TGTGCCAGCAGTTACTCGAGGGGGCAGGGAGGTGGCTACACCTTC. It specifies CASSYSRGQGGGYTF.

This clone was counted a few times. This chain links TRBV4-3 with TRBJ1-1; 7 bases line up with TRBD1. Trimming took 3 bases from V and 3 from J; bases not matched to a gene: 13. There are 17 residues in the CDR3. The germline V gene has CDR1 LGHNA and CDR2 YSLEER. CDR3 coding DNA: TGCGCCAGCAGCCATATATTACAGGGGATACAGGACACTGAAGCTTTCTTT. It yields the protein CASSHILQGIQDTEAFF.

The rearrangement uses TRBV29-1 and TRBJ2-1, with D possibly matching TRBD1 (5 bases). Germline V gives CDR1 SQVTM, CDR2 ANQGSEA. The CDR3 consists of 13 residues. Trimming pared 1 base from V and 9 bases from J, leaving 13 bases between. This CDR3 reads CSVEAQGWSEQFF. In DNA form, the CDR3 reads TGCAGCGTTGAAGCCCAGGGTTGGAGTGAGCAGTTCTTC.

This clone showed up just once. This chain joins TRBV6-5 and TRBJ1-5; 7 nucleotides align to TRBD1. Germline V CDR1 and CDR2: MNHEY, SVGAGI. J lost 7 bases, V lost 6 bases, and 6 bases had no gene match. The CDR3 has 13 amino acids. For the CDR3, the DNA is TGTGCCAGCAGAGACAGGGTGGGGCAGCCCCAGCATTTT. Translated, it gives CASRDRVGQPQHF.